This TCR beta chain was sequenced for a study of blood T cell repertoires in COVID-19. The wider study: Both acute and convalescent COVID-19 samples were obtained from the United States, Italy and Spain. PBMCs, B-cell-depleted T cells, or T cells were the source of the cDNA or gDNA that made up the material.

The V end was cut by 5 bases, the J end by 7 bases, with 26 bases between. The CDR3 loop spans 17 amino acids. The germline gives CDR1 MNHNY, CDR2 SVGAGI (reference sequence). Assay: immunoSEQ multiplex PCR; the TCRdb copy retains only in-frame clones and omits some. The sample includes approximately 90,000 clones, 65% to 90% of them seen just once. The chain links TRBV6-6 to TRBJ1-2, with D maybe TRBD1 (6 bases). Sequencing used peripheral blood. This TCR was sampled from a man in his fifties or sixties with acute or convalescent COVID-19. In DNA, the CDR3 is TGTGCCAGCAGTCAAAAACAAACAGGGTGGTTCAACCCTGGCTACACCTTC. Encoded protein: CASSQKQTGWFNPGYTF.